These 2 T cell receptor beta chains share one sample of origin, sequenced in a study of blood T cells in healthy people across ages. Through a sample-barcoded 5' primer and a J-beta primer mix, a second PCR was run for roughly 6 to 11 cycles. Each CDR3 protein gets one entry after TCRdb re-called the 5' RACE reads with MiXCR. The repertoire holds 1.5 million to 2 million distinct CDR3 sequences, with roughly 27% as singletons. Input material: blood. Source of these receptors: a woman between 25 and 40 years old in good health.

The sample holds a few counts of this clonotype. The chain carries TRBV11-2 and TRBJ2-7; 8 positions match TRBD2. CDR1 and CDR2 from the germline V gene are SGHAT and FQNNGV. This CDR3 contains 13 residues. The J segment lost 6 bases and the V segment lost 8 bases, leaving 9 bases of the junction unmatched. The CDR3 coding sequence is TGTGCCAGCTTAGCGGGACTATGGGGCGAGCAGTACTTC. Protein sequence: CASLAGLWGEQYF.

CDR3 nucleotides: TGTGCCAGCAGTGAATCTTGGAGGGGTACAGATACGCAGTATTTT. This translates into CASSESWRGTDTQYF. This chain uses TRBV25-1 with TRBJ2-3; tentatively, D is TRBD2 (6 bases). The V and J ends lost 1 base and 3 bases respectively, with 11 bases between them. This CDR3 is 15 amino acids long. Germline CDR1 is MGHDK and CDR2 is SYGVNS.